This TCR beta chain was retrieved from a study of blood T cell repertoires in COVID-19. About the study: Spain, Italy and the United States supplied samples that represented acute and convalescent COVID-19. T cells, B-cell-depleted T cells, or PBMCs provided the cDNA or gDNA that served as material.

Original analysis: Amplification with reference gene primers provided the estimates of nucleated cell counts. This table comes from immunoSEQ multiplex PCR, and its TCRdb copy is limited to in-frame clones, with some not included. The V and J calls and clone size come from that table; D and trimming were worked out from the DNA. The table lists 220,000 or so clones, around 86% of them singletons, with 10% in the top ten. Recruited during active infection, patients (from Seattle) were subsequently followed longitudinally. The CDR3 contains 15 residues. Trimming left V 0 bases short and J 1 base short, with 10 bases between. Germline V gene sequence: CDR1 SGHRS, CDR2 YFSETQ.

The rearrangement joins TRBV5-1 to TRBJ1-1; a weak D match, TRBD1 (6 bases). The TCR sequence derives from a woman aged 45 to 65 with COVID-19, enrolled during active disease. The sequenced sample was peripheral blood. CDR3 loop: CASSLGTVKNTEAFF. The DNA of the CDR3 is TGCGCCAGCAGCTTGGGGACAGTCAAGAACACTGAAGCTTTCTTT.